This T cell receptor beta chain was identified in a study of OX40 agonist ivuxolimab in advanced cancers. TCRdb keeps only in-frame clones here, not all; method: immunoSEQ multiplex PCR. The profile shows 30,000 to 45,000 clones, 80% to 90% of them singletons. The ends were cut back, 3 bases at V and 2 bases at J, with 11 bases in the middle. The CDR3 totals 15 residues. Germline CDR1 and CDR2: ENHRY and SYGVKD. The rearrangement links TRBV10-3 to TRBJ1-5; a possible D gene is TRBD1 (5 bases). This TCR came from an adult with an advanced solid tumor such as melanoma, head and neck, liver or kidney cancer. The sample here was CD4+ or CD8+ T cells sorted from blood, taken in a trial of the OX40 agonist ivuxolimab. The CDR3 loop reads CAISDEGLGNQPQHF. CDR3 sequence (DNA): TGTGCCATCAGTGACGAGGGGCTGGGCAATCAGCCCCAGCATTTT.